The clone carrying this T cell receptor beta chain has just a few counts. What it recognizes is unknown. Using CD45RO/CCR7/CD25/CD127/CD95/CD27, CD4+ naive, central memory, regulatory and stem cell-like memory cells were sorted. Isolated RNA was reverse transcribed in full, so expressed TCRB transcripts were sequenced. Sequenced by immunoSEQ multiplex PCR; TCRdb stores in-frame clones only, minus some. The sample holds around 70,000 clones, about 48% seen once. This entry comes from a study of beta chain features in type 1 diabetes. Study outcomes and limitations: TCRB repertoires of naive, central memory and Treg cells appeared more similar among patients than among healthy donors. TCRB CDR3s were moderately but significantly shorter in Type 1 diabetes patients in all four CD4+ subsets.

The CDR3 loop spans 13 amino acids. The V gene lost 0 bases and the J gene lost 4 bases, with 6 bases spanning the gap. From germline, CDR1 is MNHEY and CDR2 SVGAGI. Material: central memory CD4+ T cells from blood. The sequence derives from a man aged 25-45 years with type 1 diabetes. This chain joins TRBV6-5 and TRBJ1-1; D unclear. The chain's CDR3 is CASSYSPGTEAFF. CDR3 bases: TGTGCCAGCAGTTACTCGCCAGGCACTGAAGCTTTCTTT.